This T cell receptor (beta chain) is from a study of blood T cell repertoires in COVID-19. Repertoires were generated with immunoSEQ multiplex PCR, while TCRdb's copy carries only in-frame clones and drops some. The sample contains more than 150,000 clones, more than 85% of which appear only once. The source is a man younger than 35 with acute or convalescent COVID-19. The sample taken for sequencing was peripheral blood.

CDR3 in DNA: TGTGCCAGCAGCTCGGGGGACAGGGCTAACACCATATATTTT. Encoded protein: CASSSGDRANTIYF. This chain links TRBV5-4 with TRBJ1-3, with 9 bases aligning to TRBD1. V was pared by 3 bases and J by 7 bases, with 5 bases of the junction left unmatched. Germline assignment: CDR1 SGHNT and CDR2 YYREEE (reference sequence). The CDR3 has 14 amino acids.